At least ten counts were recorded for the clone carrying this T cell receptor (beta chain). Time point denoted: newly diagnosed GD, antithyroid drugs for less than 3 months. Extracted RNA from PBMCs served as the source of the TCR library. Arm-PCR of CDR3 regions with iRepertoire HTBI primers generated TCR beta libraries. TCRdb fed the multiplex PCR reads into MiXCR, producing one record per CDR3 protein. The sample contains about 460,000 distinct CDR3 sequences, 14% of which appear only once. This entry comes from a study of regulatory T cells in long-lasting Graves disease. CDR1 is MNHNS and CDR2 is SASEGT in the germline V gene. The CDR3 spans 14 residues. V was trimmed by 5 bases and J by 4 bases, leaving 12 bases between them. These data also featured in a second study, about T cells in Graves' hyperthyroidism and ophthalmopathy. That source adds: Hyperthyroidism, newly diagnosed and lasting under 2 months, affected patients aged 18 to 65. During a first-round RT-PCR of the TCR CDR3, the HTBI primer set was used. Most thyroid clonotypes with frequency above 0.001 were detected in blood.

Specimen: peripheral blood mononuclear cells (PBMCs), collected at new diagnosis, from a patient treated with antithyroid drugs. This receptor was obtained from a woman aged 45 to 65 with Graves disease. The chain links TRBV6-1 to TRBJ1-5; D is perhaps TRBD1 (6 bases). For the CDR3, the DNA is TGTGCCAGCAGTACAGGGCTATCAAATCAGCCCCAGCATTTT. Protein: CASSTGLSNQPQHF.